This TCR beta chain was sequenced in a study of T cells after yellow fever vaccination. Study in general: For low cell numbers, libraries were made with SMART-Seq v4 Ultra Low Input.

The CDR3 is 16 residues long. V was pared by 8 bases and J by 2 bases, with 19 bases between. Of note for this clonotype: No antigen is known for it.

Study-wide results and limits: A large majority of primary-vaccination clones showed up again after the booster (under 98% CD4, roughly 88% CD8). Within FACS-sorted repertoires, abundant clonotypes contaminating from the bulk population could be present.

Researchers made TCR cDNA using 5'RACE template switching, and this step added a universal primer site and UMIs. TCRdb re-called the 5' RACE reads through MiXCR, storing one row per CDR3 protein. The table has about 350,000 distinct CDR3 sequences, roughly 4.3% seen once. This receptor was identified in a man aged 18 to 30 who received the YFV17D yellow fever vaccine. This specimen consisted of PBMCs, obtained 5 days after the yellow fever booster vaccination. The gene calls are TRBV23-1 and TRBJ2-4; weak D call: TRBD1 (5 bases). TRBV23-1 has ORF status, its function being uncertain. The CDR3 sequence is CASSPLFRVTKNIQYF. DNA for the CDR3: TGCGCCAGCTCCCCTCTATTCAGGGTGACCAAAAACATTCAGTACTTC.